A single sample is the source of the 21 T cell receptor beta chains below, sequenced in a study of control samples from healthy donors and cancer patients. TCRdb keeps only in-frame clones here, not all; method: immunoSEQ multiplex PCR. The sample lists 95,000 to 120,000 clones; roughly four fifths were seen once. Sample: blood. The receptors shown here come from a man between 18 and 29 years old in good health.

This sequence joins TRBV27 and TRBJ1-2, with 7 nucleotides matching TRBD1. Germline V gene lookup returns CDR1 MNHEY and CDR2 SMNVEV (reference sequence). There are 12 residues in the CDR3. V shed 4 bases and J 10 bases; nucleotides not matched to a gene: 6. The CDR3 sequence is CASSSRTGLYTF. The DNA of the CDR3 is TGTGCCAGCAGTTCCCGGACAGGCCTCTACACCTTC.

The chain links TRBV6-5 to TRBJ1-1; 7 nucleotides match TRBD1. The CDR3 extends over 14 amino acids. Germline CDR1 reads MNHEY; CDR2 reads SVGAGI. V lost 6 bases, J lost 1 base, and 5 bases stayed unmatched. The CDR3 coding sequence is TGTGCCAGCAGCCCGGGACAGTGGAACACTGAAGCTTTCTTT. Its protein is CASSPGQWNTEAFF.

The CDR3 bases are TGCGCCAGCAGCCTCGGCGAAGGGGTTTACAATGAGCAGTTCTTC. Amino acids: CASSLGEGVYNEQFF. V is TRBV5-1 and J is TRBJ2-1; D may be TRBD1 (5 bases). V was trimmed by 4 bases and J by 4 bases, leaving 15 bases between them. CDR1 and CDR2 from the germline V gene are SGHRS and YFSETQ. The length of the CDR3 is 15 residues.

The chain uses TRBV7-2 and TRBJ2-1, with 10 bases lining up with TRBD2. This CDR3 is 16 amino acids long. Germline V gene lookup returns CDR1 SGHTA and CDR2 FQGNSA. V was pared by 5 bases and J by 5 bases, with 9 bases of the junction left unmatched. CDR3 coding DNA: TGTGCCAGCAGCACTAAGCGGGGGGGCCGGAACAATGAGCAGTTCTTC. Translated, it gives CASSTKRGGRNNEQFF. The whole variable domain, filled in from reference TRBV7-2 and TRBJ2-1, reads GAGVSQSPSNKVTEKGKDVELRCDPISGHTALYWYRQSLGQGLEFLIYFQGNSAPDKSGLPSDRFSAERTGGSVSTLTIQRTQQEDSAVYLCASSTKRGGRNNEQFFGPGTRLTVL.

Turning to this clone: Other DNA sequences within the sample encode an identical CDR3. The chain couples TRBV29-1 to TRBJ1-1; D possibly corresponds to TRBD1 (6 bases). CDR1 and CDR2 (germline): SQVTM, ANQGSEA. The V end lost 6 bases, the J end lost 2 bases, and 10 bases lay between the germline ends. This CDR3 region has 12 residues. CDR3 nucleotides: TGCAGCGTGTCGGACAGAAACACTGAAGCTTTCTTT. Its translation: CSVSDRNTEAFF.

This clone was recorded many times. The chain combines TRBV6-5 with TRBJ1-2; 10 bases line up with TRBD1. The CDR3 totals 15 residues. CDR1 is MNHEY and CDR2 is SVGAGI in the germline V gene. V was pared by 6 bases and J by 2 bases, with 6 bases of the junction left unmatched. The CDR3 region has the DNA TGTGCCAGCAGGACAGGGGGCGCGTCGAACTATGGCTACACCTTC. Its protein is CASRTGGASNYGYTF.

The chain carries TRBV11-2 and TRBJ1-6, with TRBD1 identical over 9 bases. Germline V CDR1 and CDR2: SGHAT, FQNNGV. This CDR3 has 14 residues. The trim removed 1 base at V and 10 bases at J, leaving 2 bases unmatched. As DNA, the CDR3 is TGTGCCAGCAGCTTAGCGGGGACAGGGTCACCCCTCCACTTT. It translates to CASSLAGTGSPLHF.

V usage is TRBV4-1 and J usage is TRBJ1-1, with D uncertain. The length of the CDR3 is 15 residues. Deletions cut 1 base from V and 5 bases from J, with 14 bases between. Germline-derived CDR1 and CDR2 are MGHRA and YSYEKL. Here the CDR3 reads CASSQGVSSGTEAFF. As DNA, the CDR3 is TGCGCCAGCAGCCAAGGGGTCTCTAGTGGAACTGAAGCTTTCTTT.

The rearrangement links TRBV27 to TRBJ2-2; D gene uncertain. The germline V and J ends were trimmed by 3 bases and 7 bases, with 6 bases remaining between them. Germline loops: CDR1 MNHEY, CDR2 SMNVEV (reference sequence). This CDR3 spans 12 amino acids. The CDR3 reads CASSFINGELFF. The CDR3 DNA follows: TGTGCCAGCAGTTTCATCAACGGGGAGCTGTTTTTT.

The chain uses TRBV9 and TRBJ2-6; possible D gene TRBD2, 7 bases. Germline values: CDR1 SGDLS, CDR2 YYNGEE. With 6 bases removed from V and 0 bases from J, the gap between germline ends came to 13 bases. CDR3 length: 16 residues. The CDR3: CASTGGGLSGANVLTF. The CDR3, as DNA: TGTGCCAGCACAGGCGGGGGCCTCTCTGGGGCCAACGTCCTGACTTTC.

V and J are TRBV11-2 and TRBJ2-3; unclear D gene. Germline CDR1 SGHAT, CDR2 FQNNGV. The CDR3 has 15 amino acids. The V and J ends lost 3 bases and 4 bases respectively, with 14 bases between them. The CDR3 loop reads CASSLYFSSSDTQYF. CDR3 bases: TGTGCCAGCAGCTTGTATTTCTCCTCTTCAGATACGCAGTATTTT. Combining the CDR3 with reference TRBV11-2 and TRBJ2-3 gives the whole variable domain EAGVAQSPRYKIIEKRQSVAFWCNPISGHATLYWYQQILGQGPKLLIQFQNNGVVDDSQLPKDRFSAERLKGVDSTLKIQPAKLEDSAVYLCASSLYFSSSDTQYFGPGTRLTVL.

The chain carries TRBV5-1 and TRBJ1-1, with 10 bases identical to TRBD1. The germline gives CDR1 SGHRS, CDR2 YFSETQ. CDR3 length: 14 residues. V was clipped by 4 bases and J by 2 bases; unmatched bases: 2. For the CDR3, the DNA is TGCGCCAGCAGCCAGACAGGGGGCAACACTGAAGCTTTCTTT. Protein sequence: CASSQTGGNTEAFF.

The chain joins TRBV30 to TRBJ2-1; D is undetermined. Trimming shortened V by 1 base and J by 9 bases, and 7 bases separated the two germline ends. Germline lookup yields CDR1 GTSNPN and CDR2 SVGIG (reference sequence). CDR3 size: 11 residues. The CDR3 DNA reads TGTGCCTGGAGTGGGCGGAGTGAGCAGTTCTTC. It translates to CAWSGRSEQFF.

The chain links TRBV7-6 to TRBJ2-7; D is ambiguous. The CDR3 spans 11 residues. V lost 5 bases to trimming and J lost 7 bases, with 9 bases between them. Germline-derived CDR1 and CDR2 are SGHVS and FNYEAQ. CDR3 amino acids: CASSASGEQYF. CDR3 in DNA: TGTGCCAGCAGCGCCTCCGGGGAGCAGTACTTC.

The chain links TRBV27 to TRBJ2-1; D may be TRBD1 or TRBD2 (7 bases each). Germline CDR1 is MNHEY and CDR2 is SMNVEV (reference sequence). Trimming cost V 2 bases and J 9 bases, with 23 bases left between them. This CDR3 is built from 17 residues. The CDR3 loop reads CASSLNTAQGGVSEQFF. The CDR3 region has the DNA TGTGCCAGCAGTTTAAATACGGCTCAGGGGGGGGTCAGTGAGCAGTTCTTC.

The genes are TRBV5-4 and TRBJ2-2; 7 positions agree with TRBD1. CDR3 size: 20 residues. Germline trimming cut 5 bases from V and 7 bases from J; bases unmatched to any gene: 26. Germline V gene lookup returns CDR1 SGHNT and CDR2 YYREEE (reference sequence). The CDR3 sequence is CASRFRLGGQRQGEGGELFF. CDR3 in DNA: TGTGCCAGCAGATTTCGGTTAGGGGGCCAAAGACAGGGCGAGGGCGGGGAGCTGTTTTTT.

The chain uses TRBV4-1 and TRBJ1-4; the D is unclear. Germline loops: CDR1 MGHRA, CDR2 YSYEKL. Trimming took 1 base from V and 0 from J, leaving 9 bases between them. The CDR3 length is 16 residues. This CDR3 is CASSQGLQSTNEKLFF. The CDR3 nucleotides are TGCGCCAGCAGCCAAGGATTGCAATCAACTAATGAAAAACTGTTTTTT.

The V call is TRBV3-1 (or the pseudogene TRBV3-2), the J call TRBJ2-7; D remains ambiguous. Germline lookup yields CDR1 LGHDT and CDR2 YNNKEL (reference sequence). CDR3 length: 11 amino acids. V lost 3 bases, J lost 3 bases, and 3 bases lay in between. The CDR3 nucleotides are TGTGCCAGCAGCCACAACTACGAGCAGTACTTC. It specifies CASSHNYEQYF.

The chain employs TRBV30 and TRBJ2-7; D may correspond to TRBD1 or TRBD2 (5 bases each). Trimming pared 2 bases from V and 3 bases from J, leaving 20 bases between. This CDR3 comprises 16 residues. The germline V gene encodes CDR1 GTSNPN and CDR2 SVGIG (reference sequence). Written as DNA, the CDR3 is TGTGCCTGGAGTTCCCCGTTTGAGGGGCGCGTCTACGAGCAGTACTTC. This translates into CAWSSPFEGRVYEQYF.

This clone was seen only once. This chain connects TRBV7-2 to TRBJ2-3; D gene uncertain. With 2 bases removed from V and 5 bases from J, the gap between germline ends came to 11 bases. The length of the CDR3 is 14 residues. Germline lookup yields CDR1 SGHTA and CDR2 FQGNSA. As DNA, the CDR3 is TGTGCCAGCAGCTTATTGCTTCCAGGAGATACGCAGTATTTT. It is translated as CASSLLLPGDTQYF.

The rearrangement uses TRBV5-6 and TRBJ1-4; 9 bases are shared with TRBD1. Per germline, CDR1 SGHDT and CDR2 YYEEEE. J gave up 6 bases and V 4 bases, and 4 bases lay outside the gene matches. There are 14 residues in the CDR3. CDR3 amino acids: CASSLGQGDEKLFF. The CDR3 coding sequence is TGTGCCAGCAGCCTGGGACAGGGCGATGAAAAACTGTTTTTT.